The text below deals with one TCR beta chain. This specimen comes from a study of blood T cell repertoires in COVID-19. About the research overall: Donors in the United States, Italy and Spain gave samples during acute or convalescent COVID-19. Sources were T cells, B-cell-depleted T cells, or PBMCs; the material itself was cDNA or gDNA.

Trimming removed 0 bases from V and 3 bases from J, with 11 bases in between. Germline lookup yields CDR1 SGHAT and CDR2 FQNNGV. This CDR3 comprises 15 residues. How the authors handled the data: Quantification of nucleated cells was approximated via reference gene primer amplification. The data were produced by immunoSEQ multiplex PCR, yet TCRdb's version contains in-frame clones alone and is incomplete. From that table come the V and J calls and clone size; the DNA was used to work out D and trimming. This table has 95,000 to 150,000 clones, about 80% appearing once. The chain joins TRBV11-2 to TRBJ1-2; D is unclear. The sequencing sample was made of peripheral blood. The clonotype originates from a woman of 80 years or more with acute or convalescent COVID-19. Here the CDR3 reads CASSLDRLGDYGYTF. The CDR3 DNA follows: TGTGCCAGCAGCTTAGATAGGTTAGGAGACTATGGCTACACCTTC.